The 9 T cell receptor beta chains listed next were all sequenced from one sample in a study of blood T cell repertoires in COVID-19. TCRdb's copy holds only in-frame clones and misses some; the assay was immunoSEQ multiplex PCR. The repertoire holds over 200,000 clones, with roughly 87% as singletons. Sequencing was carried out using peripheral blood. The receptors originated from a man aged 35-49 years with active or convalescent COVID-19.

This clone was counted once. The chain links TRBV11-1 to TRBJ1-6; D not resolved. CDR1 SGHAT and CDR2 FQDESV come from the germline V gene (reference sequence). CDR3 length equals 15 residues. The V and J ends lost 5 bases and 0 bases respectively, with 8 bases between them. The DNA for the CDR3 is TGTGCCAGCAGCCCTCGCAGCTCCTATAATTCACCCCTCCACTTT. It is translated as CASSPRSSYNSPLHF.

The chain links TRBV19 to TRBJ1-5; no clear D. CDR3 size: 16 residues. The germline V and J ends were trimmed by 7 bases and 2 bases, with 18 bases remaining between them. Germline V gene lookup returns CDR1 LNHDA and CDR2 SQIVND (reference sequence). For the CDR3, the DNA is TGTGCCAGTACCCCTTATATTTCACTGGGCAATCAGCCCCAGCATTTT. As protein: CASTPYISLGNQPQHF.

V usage is TRBV11-3 and J usage is TRBJ2-3; 9 bases map to TRBD1. Germline-derived CDR1 and CDR2 are SGHNT and YENEEA. There are 17 residues in the CDR3. The ends lost 5 bases at V and 4 bases at J; junction bases unmatched: 13. CDR3 loop: CASSVTGTGLKADTQYF. CDR3 DNA: TGTGCCAGCAGCGTGACCGGGACAGGGTTAAAGGCAGATACGCAGTATTTT.

The chain has TRBV18 and TRBJ2-1; no firm D call. This CDR3 spans 15 amino acids. The V gene lost 2 bases and the J gene lost 0 bases, with 8 bases spanning the gap. CDR1 and CDR2 from the germline V gene are KGHSH and LQKENI. CDR3 sequence reads: CASSPMADSYNEQFF. The CDR3 DNA reads TGTGCCAGCTCACCAATGGCAGACTCCTACAATGAGCAGTTCTTC.

This chain uses TRBV4-2 with TRBJ2-1; the match to TRBD1 covers 9 bases. After removal of 0 bases from V and 7 bases from J, the junction contained 10 bases not matched to a gene. From germline, CDR1 is LGHNA and CDR2 YNFKEQ. The CDR3 has 17 residues. CDR3 sequence reads: CASSQDKGQGIVNEQFF. Written as DNA, the CDR3 is TGTGCCAGCAGCCAAGATAAAGGACAGGGGATTGTTAATGAGCAGTTCTTC.

The chain recombines TRBV28 with TRBJ1-1, with a weak D call TRBD1 (5 bases). Trimming removed 2 bases from V and 10 bases from J, with 14 bases in between. CDR3 size: 13 residues. Germline CDR1 is MDHEN and CDR2 is SYDVKM. Here the CDR3 DNA reads TGTGCCAGCAGTTTAGTAATAGGGAGGGGAGCTTTCTTT. This codes for CASSLVIGRGAFF.

This chain connects TRBV24-1 to TRBJ1-2; weak D call: TRBD1 (5 bases). This CDR3 contains 14 residues. V was trimmed by 9 bases and J by 1 base, leaving 14 bases between them. CDR1 and CDR2 from the germline V gene are KGHDR and SFDVKD. The CDR3 loop is CATGDRTDNYGYTF. In DNA, the CDR3 is TGTGCCACCGGCGACAGAACGGATAACTATGGCTACACCTTC.

The sample holds a few counts of this clone. The V call is TRBV4-1, the J call TRBJ2-7; TRBD2 aligns across 10 bases. J lost 7 bases, V lost 0 bases, and 15 bases had no gene match. The CDR3 is made up of 18 amino acids. Germline CDR1 and CDR2: MGHRA and YSYEKL. This chain's CDR3 is CASSQDERPLAGFEEQYF. DNA of the CDR3: TGCGCCAGCAGCCAAGATGAAAGGCCACTAGCGGGATTCGAGGAGCAGTACTTC.

The genes are TRBV19 and TRBJ2-1; no clear D gene. Per germline, CDR1 LNHDA and CDR2 SQIVND (reference sequence). V dropped 1 base and J dropped 7 bases, with 11 bases sitting between them. The CDR3 totals 14 residues. CDR3 DNA sequence: TGTGCCAGTAGTATAGGGCCCGGGTCGAATGAGCAGTTCTTC. Translated, it gives CASSIGPGSNEQFF. The variable domain in full, with the rest retrieved from reference TRBV19 and TRBJ2-1, is DGGITQSPKYLFRKEGQNVTLSCEQNLNHDAMYWYRQDPGQGLRLIYYSQIVNDFQKGDIAEGYSVSREKKESFPLTVTSAQKNPTAFYLCASSIGPGSNEQFFGPGTRLTVL.